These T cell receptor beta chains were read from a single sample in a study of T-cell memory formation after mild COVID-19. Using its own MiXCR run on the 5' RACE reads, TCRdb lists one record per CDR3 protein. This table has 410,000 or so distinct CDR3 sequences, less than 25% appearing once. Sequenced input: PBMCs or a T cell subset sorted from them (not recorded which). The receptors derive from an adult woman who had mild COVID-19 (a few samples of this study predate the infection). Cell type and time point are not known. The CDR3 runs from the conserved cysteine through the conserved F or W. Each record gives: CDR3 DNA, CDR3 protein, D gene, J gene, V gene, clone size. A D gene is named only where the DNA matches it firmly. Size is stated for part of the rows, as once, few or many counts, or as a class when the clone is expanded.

cdr3_nt: TGTGCCACCAGTGAAGGCGGGCAGTACAATCTACCAACGCTACAGTATTTT
cdr3_aa: CATSEGGQYNLPTLQYF
d_call: NA
j_call: TRBJ2-3
v_call: TRBV24-1
clone_size: few

cdr3_nt: TGTGCCAGCAGTGCGGGGGGGCTCCCAGATACGCAGTATTTT
cdr3_aa: CASSAGGLPDTQYF
d_call: TRBD2
j_call: TRBJ2-3
v_call: TRBV12-3/TRBV12-4
clone_size: many

cdr3_nt: TGCAGTGCTAGTTTCCCTGTTTACAATGAGCAGTTCTTC
cdr3_aa: CSASFPVYNEQFF
d_call: NA
j_call: TRBJ2-1
v_call: TRBV20-1
clone_size: NA

cdr3_nt: TGTGCCACCGAGTATGACAGCTCCTACAATGAGCAGTTCTTC
cdr3_aa: CATEYDSSYNEQFF
d_call: NA
j_call: TRBJ2-1
v_call: TRBV10-3
clone_size: few

cdr3_nt: TGTGCCAGCAGTCCCGGGACAGGGTTGCCCGAGCAGTACTTC
cdr3_aa: CASSPGTGLPEQYF
d_call: TRBD1
j_call: TRBJ2-7
v_call: TRBV12-3/TRBV12-4
clone_size: NA

cdr3_nt: TGTGCCAGCAAAGTTGGTAGCGGGAGTAGTCACGGCGAGCAGTACTTC
cdr3_aa: CASKVGSGSSHGEQYF
d_call: TRBD2
j_call: TRBJ2-7
v_call: TRBV2
clone_size: NA

cdr3_nt: TGCGCCAGCACCATCGGGACAGGGCCACAGGAGACCCAGTACTTC
cdr3_aa: CASTIGTGPQETQYF
d_call: TRBD1
j_call: TRBJ2-5
v_call: TRBV4-1
clone_size: few

cdr3_nt: TGTGCCAGCAGCCCTAGACGGGGGGGTAGCTCCTACGAGCAGTACTTC
cdr3_aa: CASSPRRGGSSYEQYF
d_call: NA
j_call: TRBJ2-7
v_call: TRBV21-1
clone_size: NA

cdr3_nt: TGTGCCAGCAGTTACTCGGCCCAGGGGGGGGCCGGGTACATTCAGTACTTC
cdr3_aa: CASSYSAQGGAGYIQYF
d_call: NA
j_call: TRBJ2-4
v_call: TRBV6-5
clone_size: NA

cdr3_nt: TGTGCCAGCAGTTACTCGAATCTAGCGGGAGCATTTTACGAGCAGTACTTC
cdr3_aa: CASSYSNLAGAFYEQYF
d_call: TRBD2
j_call: TRBJ2-7
v_call: TRBV6-2/TRBV6-3
clone_size: NA

cdr3_nt: TGTGCCAGCAGCCATGGGCTTTGGGCTGAGCAGTACTTC
cdr3_aa: CASSHGLWAEQYF
d_call: NA
j_call: TRBJ2-7
v_call: TRBV3-1
clone_size: NA

cdr3_nt: TGTGCCAGCCCGACCCTTTTTGGAAACACCATATATTTT
cdr3_aa: CASPTLFGNTIYF
d_call: NA
j_call: TRBJ1-3
v_call: TRBV12-3/TRBV12-4
clone_size: few

cdr3_nt: TGTGCCAGCAGCTTTTTGGGTATCTCCTACAATGAGCAGTTCTTC
cdr3_aa: CASSFLGISYNEQFF
d_call: NA
j_call: TRBJ2-1
v_call: TRBV5-4
clone_size: NA

cdr3_nt: TGCGCCAGCAGCGAAGGACTAGAGAGGATGTTCTTC
cdr3_aa: CASSEGLERMFF
d_call: TRBD2
j_call: TRBJ2-1
v_call: TRBV5-1
clone_size: NA

cdr3_nt: TGCGCCAGCAGCCAAGCAGGGTCTCCTTACGAGCAGTACTTC
cdr3_aa: CASSQAGSPYEQYF
d_call: NA
j_call: TRBJ2-7
v_call: TRBV4-1
clone_size: NA

cdr3_nt: TGTGCCATCAGTGGGACAGGGGAGGCCTACGAGCAGTACTTC
cdr3_aa: CAISGTGEAYEQYF
d_call: TRBD1
j_call: TRBJ2-7
v_call: TRBV10-3
clone_size: NA

cdr3_nt: TGTGCCAGCAGCTTAGCCGAACTCGCAGATACGCAGTATTTT
cdr3_aa: CASSLAELADTQYF
d_call: NA
j_call: TRBJ2-3
v_call: TRBV7-6
clone_size: few

cdr3_nt: TGTGCCAGCAGCCTCGGTGCGGCACACACCGGGGAGCTGTTTTTT
cdr3_aa: CASSLGAAHTGELFF
d_call: NA
j_call: TRBJ2-2
v_call: TRBV4-2
clone_size: NA

cdr3_nt: TGCGCCAGCAGCTTGGTAGAGGCCGCCGGGGAGCTGTTTTTT
cdr3_aa: CASSLVEAAGELFF
d_call: NA
j_call: TRBJ2-2
v_call: TRBV5-1
clone_size: few

cdr3_nt: TGTGCCAGCAGCCCTAGATCGGGGGGCTCCTACAATGAGCAGTTCTTC
cdr3_aa: CASSPRSGGSYNEQFF
d_call: TRBD2
j_call: TRBJ2-1
v_call: TRBV7-3
clone_size: few